This T cell receptor beta chain came from a study of shared clonotypes between healthy human individuals. General observations from the study: Richness estimates generally favored naive over memory subsets. Clonotype sharing among donors was thought likely to change with sequencing depth.

In the CD4+ fraction, cells were divided into CD45RA+ naive and CD45RA-negative memory subsets. Each PCR replicate from the sorted subsets contained about 200 ng DNA, which is about 31,000 T cell genomes. Assay used: immunoSEQ multiplex PCR; TCRdb lists only in-frame clones, some missing. The sample shows 150,000 to 200,000 clones, roughly 93% of them seen only once. CDR1 and CDR2 from the germline V gene are SNHLY and FYNNEI. The V end lost 7 bases, the J end lost 8 bases, and 14 bases lay between the germline ends. This CDR3 has 13 amino acids. About this clone itself: Its antigen remains unknown.

The gene calls are TRBV2 and TRBJ1-4; TRBD1 might be the D (5 bases). This clonotype was obtained from a woman under 40 in good health. The sample was naive CD4+ T cells sorted from blood. Subset denoted: CD45RA+ positively selected. The CDR3: CASKAGREEKLFF. In DNA form, the CDR3 reads TGTGCCAGCAAGGCCGGCAGGGAAGAAAAACTGTTTTTT.